The rows below give T cell receptor beta chains drawn from one sample of a study of T cell clones after liver transplantation. Measured with immunoSEQ multiplex PCR; TCRdb has only the in-frame clones, and not every one. The sample includes over 70,000 clones, 80% of them seen just once. Sequenced material: CD4+ T cells from blood, taken 12 months after liver transplant. These receptor sequences come from a human patient who received a liver transplant. The T cells may partly be graft donor cells. The CDR3 runs from the conserved cysteine through the conserved F or W. Each record gives: clone size, D gene, J gene, V gene, CDR3 protein, CDR3 DNA. D genes are given only for firm matches. Rows may omit the clone size; those that give it use once, few, many or a size class.

clone_size: many; d_call: .; j_call: TRBJ1-2; v_call: TRBV7-2; cdr3_aa: CASSMDVGVYGYTF; cdr3_nt: TGTGCCAGCAGCATGGACGTCGGGGTGTATGGCTACACCTTC
clone_size: .; d_call: .; j_call: TRBJ2-2; v_call: TRBV30; cdr3_aa: CAWSVWQNTGELFF; cdr3_nt: TGTGCCTGGAGTGTTTGGCAGAACACCGGGGAGCTGTTTTTT
clone_size: .; d_call: TRBD1; j_call: TRBJ1-4; v_call: TRBV7-6; cdr3_aa: CASSFGTAPSNEKLFF; cdr3_nt: TGTGCCAGCAGCTTCGGGACAGCCCCGTCTAATGAAAAACTGTTTTTT
clone_size: .; d_call: .; j_call: TRBJ2-6; v_call: TRBV6-5; cdr3_aa: CASRDRSSGANVLTF; cdr3_nt: TGTGCCAGCAGGGACAGAAGCTCTGGGGCCAACGTCCTGACTTTC
clone_size: .; d_call: .; j_call: TRBJ1-4; v_call: TRBV5-1; cdr3_aa: CASREDTNEKLFF; cdr3_nt: TGCGCCAGCAGAGAGGACACTAATGAAAAACTGTTTTTT
clone_size: .; d_call: .; j_call: TRBJ2-3; v_call: TRBV29-1; cdr3_aa: CSVGRADSTDTQYF; cdr3_nt: TGCAGCGTTGGACGAGCGGACTCTACAGATACGCAGTATTTT
clone_size: few; d_call: .; j_call: TRBJ2-7; v_call: TRBV4-3; cdr3_aa: CASSQDYGTFKQYF; cdr3_nt: TGCGCCAGCAGCCAAGATTACGGAACTTTCAAGCAGTACTTC
clone_size: .; d_call: TRBD2; j_call: TRBJ2-2; v_call: TRBV5-1; cdr3_aa: CASSFGPSGRSGELFF; cdr3_nt: TGCGCCAGCAGCTTCGGTCCTAGCGGGAGGTCCGGGGAGCTGTTTTTT
clone_size: .; d_call: TRBD2; j_call: TRBJ2-5; v_call: TRBV10-3; cdr3_aa: CAISESVQTSGKETQYF; cdr3_nt: TGTGCCATCAGTGAGTCGGTTCAGACTAGCGGGAAGGAGACCCAGTACTTC
clone_size: .; d_call: .; j_call: TRBJ1-5; v_call: TRBV6-1; cdr3_aa: CASSAVPGDYSNQPQHF; cdr3_nt: TGTGCCAGCAGTGCAGTTCCAGGGGATTATAGCAATCAGCCCCAGCATTTT
clone_size: .; d_call: .; j_call: TRBJ1-3; v_call: TRBV12-5; cdr3_aa: CASGLGGSGNTIYF; cdr3_nt: TGTGCTAGTGGTTTGGGTGGCTCTGGAAACACCATATATTTT
clone_size: .; d_call: .; j_call: TRBJ2-7; v_call: TRBV2; cdr3_aa: CASRTELYEQYF; cdr3_nt: TGTGCCAGCAGGACAGAGCTCTACGAGCAGTACTTC
clone_size: .; d_call: TRBD2; j_call: TRBJ2-1; v_call: TRBV6-7; cdr3_aa: CASSSCGRTEDEQFF; cdr3_nt: TGTGCCAGCAGTTCTTGCGGGAGAACGGAGGATGAGCAGTTCTTC
clone_size: .; d_call: .; j_call: TRBJ2-7; v_call: TRBV9; cdr3_aa: CASSYGGRGIGEQYF; cdr3_nt: TGTGCCAGCAGCTACGGGGGCAGGGGGATCGGCGAGCAGTACTTC
clone_size: .; d_call: .; j_call: TRBJ1-5; v_call: TRBV27; cdr3_aa: CASSSRGGNQPQHF; cdr3_nt: TGTGCCAGCAGTTCGCGGGGAGGCAATCAGCCCCAGCATTTT
clone_size: .; d_call: .; j_call: TRBJ2-7; v_call: TRBV6-5; cdr3_aa: CASTSALAPSEQYF; cdr3_nt: TGTGCCAGCACCTCCGCCTTAGCTCCTAGTGAGCAGTACTTC
clone_size: .; d_call: TRBD2; j_call: TRBJ2-1; v_call: TRBV19; cdr3_aa: CASRVAGRDEQFF; cdr3_nt: TGTGCCAGTAGAGTTGCAGGGAGGGATGAGCAGTTCTTC
clone_size: few; d_call: .; j_call: TRBJ1-1; v_call: TRBV29-1; cdr3_aa: CSDLPETEAFF; cdr3_nt: TGCAGCGACCTCCCTGAGACTGAAGCTTTCTTT
clone_size: .; d_call: TRBD1; j_call: TRBJ1-1; v_call: TRBV5-1; cdr3_aa: CASSSAQGVDTEAFF; cdr3_nt: TGCGCCAGCAGCTCAGCCCAGGGGGTCGACACTGAAGCTTTCTTT
clone_size: .; d_call: .; j_call: TRBJ1-1; v_call: TRBV28; cdr3_aa: CASSFWGMNTEAFF; cdr3_nt: TGTGCCAGCAGTTTTTGGGGCATGAACACTGAAGCTTTCTTT
clone_size: .; d_call: .; j_call: TRBJ1-2; v_call: TRBV6-1; cdr3_aa: CASRGTQNYGYTF; cdr3_nt: TGTGCCAGCAGGGGGACACAAAACTATGGCTACACCTTC
clone_size: once; d_call: .; j_call: TRBJ2-1; v_call: TRBV6-5; cdr3_aa: CASSYGGGEFF; cdr3_nt: TGTGCCAGCAGTTACGGCGGTGGGGAGTTCTTC
clone_size: once; d_call: .; j_call: TRBJ2-2; v_call: TRBV5-1; cdr3_aa: CASSLGAGTGELFF; cdr3_nt: TGCGCCAGCAGCTTGGGTGCAGGCACCGGGGAGCTGTTTTTT
clone_size: .; d_call: TRBD1; j_call: TRBJ1-1; v_call: TRBV7-2; cdr3_aa: CASSSRQGYTEAFF; cdr3_nt: TGTGCCAGCAGCTCTCGACAGGGTTACACTGAAGCTTTCTTT
clone_size: .; d_call: .; j_call: TRBJ2-1; v_call: TRBV20-1; cdr3_aa: CSARQYNEQFF; cdr3_nt: TGCAGTGCTAGACAATACAATGAGCAGTTCTTC
clone_size: .; d_call: .; j_call: TRBJ2-3; v_call: TRBV11-2; cdr3_aa: CATQKGVGDTDTQYF; cdr3_nt: TGTGCCACTCAGAAGGGAGTGGGAGACACAGATACGCAGTATTTT
clone_size: few; d_call: .; j_call: TRBJ2-7; v_call: TRBV7-8; cdr3_aa: CASSARVGEQYF; cdr3_nt: TGTGCCAGCAGCGCTCGGGTTGGCGAGCAGTACTTC
clone_size: .; d_call: .; j_call: TRBJ1-5; v_call: TRBV19; cdr3_aa: CASSIFNSNQPQHF; cdr3_nt: TGTGCCAGTAGTATTTTTAATAGCAATCAGCCCCAGCATTTT
clone_size: .; d_call: .; j_call: TRBJ1-4; v_call: TRBV19; cdr3_aa: CASSIDPRKLGYNEKLFF; cdr3_nt: TGTGCCAGTAGTATAGATCCCAGGAAGCTGGGCTATAATGAAAAACTGTTTTTT
clone_size: .; d_call: .; j_call: TRBJ1-3; v_call: TRBV5-1; cdr3_aa: CASSFDSNSGNTIYF; cdr3_nt: TGCGCCAGCAGCTTTGACTCCAACTCTGGAAACACCATATATTTT
clone_size: .; d_call: .; j_call: TRBJ1-1; v_call: TRBV19; cdr3_aa: CATRVEGQGNTEAFF; cdr3_nt: TGTGCCACTAGGGTGGAGGGTCAGGGGAACACTGAAGCTTTCTTT
clone_size: few; d_call: TRBD1; j_call: TRBJ2-7; v_call: TRBV9; cdr3_aa: CASSARDRVHEQYF; cdr3_nt: TGTGCCAGCAGCGCTCGGGACAGGGTCCACGAGCAGTACTTC
clone_size: .; d_call: TRBD1; j_call: TRBJ2-7; v_call: TRBV9; cdr3_aa: CASSFTGQGEDEQYF; cdr3_nt: TGTGCCAGCAGCTTTACGGGACAGGGGGAGGACGAGCAGTACTTC
clone_size: .; d_call: TRBD2; j_call: TRBJ2-5; v_call: TRBV14; cdr3_aa: CASSQGGLAGRETQYF; cdr3_nt: TGTGCCAGCAGCCAAGGCGGACTAGCGGGACGAGAGACCCAGTACTTC
clone_size: .; d_call: TRBD2; j_call: TRBJ2-5; v_call: TRBV5-6; cdr3_aa: CASSLRLAGGETQYF; cdr3_nt: TGTGCCAGCAGCTTGCGACTAGCGGGAGGGGAGACCCAGTACTTC
clone_size: once; d_call: TRBD2; j_call: TRBJ2-5; v_call: TRBV11-2; cdr3_aa: CASSFAGEGTQYF; cdr3_nt: TGTGCCAGCAGCTTTGCGGGAGAGGGGACCCAGTACTTC
clone_size: .; d_call: .; j_call: TRBJ1-2; v_call: TRBV7-9; cdr3_aa: CASSLASPLDYGYTF; cdr3_nt: TGTGCCAGCAGCTTAGCAAGTCCTTTGGACTATGGCTACACCTTC